This T cell receptor (beta chain) is drawn from a study of long-term antiretroviral therapy in people with HIV. CDR1 is SEHNR and CDR2 is FQNEAQ in the germline V gene (reference sequence). Trimming removed 2 bases from V and 0 bases from J, with 13 bases in between. This CDR3 has 16 amino acids. Assay version v3.0 of immunoSEQ was used, and it was run at survey level. The repertoire was sequenced with immunoSEQ multiplex PCR; TCRdb's copy has only in-frame clones and lacks some. This sample carries 20,000 or so clones, 65% to 85% of them seen once, and the ten largest clones take roughly 18%. This receptor was identified in a woman aged 18-29 years with HIV. The source was unsorted PBMCs, collected 0.6 years after starting antiretroviral therapy. V usage is TRBV7-9 and J usage is TRBJ1-2; D uncertain. The CDR3 spells CASSLSMSTPNYGYTF. The CDR3 DNA reads as TGTGCCAGCAGCTTAAGTATGAGTACACCTAACTATGGCTACACCTTC.